These 21 T cell receptor beta chains came from one sample sequenced in a study of tumor and adjacent non-tumor tissue in lung cancer. This sample's RNA came from whole unsorted tissue. Three rounds of nested PCR, following a modified ARM-PCR protocol, produced the TCRbeta library. TCRdb reanalysed the multiplex PCR reads using MiXCR and keeps one entry per CDR3 protein. The sample has fewer than 120,000 distinct CDR3 sequences; nearly 85% are singletons. The material sequenced was lung tumor tissue. These receptors all stem from a man aged 65-85 years with non-small cell lung cancer.

The sample holds one count of this clonotype. Mismatch with germline at one junction end may stem from a read error. This chain links TRBV6-1 with TRBJ1-5; 8 nucleotides agree with TRBD1. Germline CDR1 reads MNHNS; CDR2 reads SASEGT. This CDR3 comprises 15 residues. CDR3 residues: CTSSADRAHNQPQDF. The CDR3 region has the DNA TGTACCAGCAGCGCGGACAGGGCGCACAATCAGCCCCAGGATTTT.

As concerns this clonotype: Just one base apart from a much larger clone, this may be a read error. V gene TRBV6-5 combines with J gene TRBJ1-1, with D uncertain. CDR1 is MNHEY, CDR2 SVGAGI, per germline. The CDR3 is 14 residues long. Written as DNA, the CDR3 is TGTGCCAGCAGTTCGTCAGATATGAACACTGAAACTTTCTTT. It translates to CASSSSDMNTETFF.

This clonotype was seen a single time. A junction boundary mismatches the germline segment, possibly from a read error. This sequence joins TRBV5-4 and TRBJ1-6; D may be TRBD1 (5 bases). The CDR3 runs to 15 residues. From germline, CDR1 is SGHNT and CDR2 YYREEE (reference sequence). CDR3 nucleotides: TGTGCTAGCAACTCTCGGGACGGGGCTAATTCACCCCTCCACTTT. Its translation: CASNSRDGANSPLHF.

Points on this clonotype: This CDR3 fails to terminate in the conserved phenylalanine or tryptophan, so it likely reflects a read error. The chain has TRBV6-2 or TRBV6-3 and TRBJ2-3; D is undetermined. Trimming took 10 bases from V and 2 from J, leaving 22 bases between them. CDR3 length: 16 amino acids. The germline V gene has CDR1 MNHEY and CDR2 SVGEGT. The CDR3, as DNA: TGTGCCACCGCGGCATCCAGAGGCGTTAACACAGATACGCAGTATCTT. Translation: CATAASRGVNTDTQYL.

About this clonotype: A junction end diverges from the germline sequence, so it may reflect a read error. The chain carries TRBV20-1 and TRBJ2-7, with D perhaps matching TRBD1 or TRBD2 (5 bases each). The CDR3 has 17 amino acids. Germline lookup yields CDR1 DFQATT and CDR2 SNEGSKA (reference sequence). The CDR3: CSAGDPTIGTNSYEQYF. CDR3 coding DNA: TGCAGTGCTGGAGATCCGACAATCGGGACGAACTCCTACGAGCAGTACTTC.

This chain links TRBV11-2 with TRBJ1-4; tentative D call: TRBD1 (6 bases). V lost 8 bases and J 11 bases, leaving 24 bases between the germline ends. Looked up from germline, CDR1 is SGHAT and CDR2 is FQNNGV. This CDR3 has 15 residues. CDR3 bases: TGTGCCAGCGGCAGAACTGGGACAAGTAGTGAGAAACTGTTTTTT. This codes for CASGRTGTSSEKLFF.

Concerning this clonotype itself: Since no conserved phenylalanine or tryptophan closes the CDR3, a read error is the likely cause. The DNA is omitted, as the CDR3 cannot be located on it reliably, and the CDR3 follows TCRdb's listing. The rearrangement links TRBV29-1 to TRBJ2-6; TRBD2, the D gene given by the table, was not confirmed from the DNA. Termini included, the CDR3 measures 18 amino acids. From germline, CDR1 is SQVTM and CDR2 ANQGSEA. CDR3 sequence reads: CSVVGERGGPSRANVLTL.

A word on this clonotype: The CDR3 does not end in the conserved phenylalanine or tryptophan, so this is likely a read error. The rearrangement links TRBV11-3 to TRBJ2-1, with D maybe TRBD2 (7 bases). Germline values: CDR1 SGHNT, CDR2 YENEEA. CDR3 length equals 16 residues. Between the trimmed V and J ends, which lost 9 bases and 9 bases, there was a span of 27 bases. The CDR3 DNA follows: TGTGCCAGTAGCATAGATCCCACGGGGGGCAGGGGTGAGCAGTTCCTC. This translates into CASSIDPTGGRGEQFL.

With regard to this clonotype: At one end, the junction sequence differs from germline, possibly due to a read error. The chain is built from TRBV11-1 and TRBJ2-5; unclear D gene. The V gene's germline CDR1 is SGHAT and CDR2 FQDESV (reference sequence). The CDR3 contains 15 residues. The CDR3 sequence: CASSLGSTNQETQNF. CDR3 nucleotide sequence: TGTGCCAGCAGCCTGGGTAGTACTAATCAAGAGACCCAGAATTTC.

V gene TRBV4-3 combines with J gene TRBJ2-1; tentatively, D is TRBD2 (6 bases). Germline V gene lookup returns CDR1 LGHNA and CDR2 YSLEER. This CDR3 is 17 amino acids long. The CDR3 nucleotides read TGCGCTAGCTGCCAAGACCCGACGGGAGCTGAATACAATGAGCAGTTCTTC. Amino acids: CASCQDPTGAEYNEQFF.

The rearrangement joins TRBV20-1 to TRBJ2-4, with D possibly being TRBD1 (5 bases). This CDR3 contains 11 residues. Trimming took 6 bases from V and 12 from J, leaving 15 bases between them. Per germline, CDR1 DFQATT and CDR2 SNEGSKA (reference sequence). CDR3 sequence: CSAQDRQSQYF. The CDR3 DNA is TGCAGTGCACAGGACCGTCAAAGTCAGTACTTC.

Of note for this clonotype: One end of the junction fails to match germline, which may point to a read error. The rearrangement uses TRBV6-5 and TRBJ2-5; D is perhaps TRBD2 (6 bases). This CDR3 region has 15 residues. Per the germline V gene, CDR1 is MNHEY and CDR2 is SVGAGI. As DNA, the CDR3 is TGTGCTAGCAATTATAGCGGTCCGGGAATAGGGACCCAGTACTTC. This codes for CASNYSGPGIGTQYF.

Remarks on this clonotype: At one of its ends the junction is not consistent with the germline gene, which may arise from a read error. The chain carries TRBV4-1 and TRBJ2-5; D remains ambiguous. There are 14 residues in the CDR3. Germline values: CDR1 MGHRA, CDR2 YSYEKL. CDR3: CASSPLTAQETQYF. DNA of the CDR3: TGCGCTAGCAGCCCCTTGACGGCCCAAGAGACCCAGTACTTC.

Details on this clonotype: The CDR3 ends on some other residue instead of the conserved phenylalanine or tryptophan, so this is likely a read error. The rearrangement joins TRBV6-1 to TRBJ2-5; D may match TRBD1 or TRBD2 (5 bases each). V was cut by 7 bases and J by 4 bases, with 19 bases left in between. CDR1 MNHNS and CDR2 SASEGT come from the germline V gene. The CDR3 has 15 amino acids. The CDR3 DNA sequence: TGTGCCAGCAAAGGAGGTAGCAGGGTAGGAGAGACCCAGTACTCC. Translating gives CASKGGSRVGETQYS.

A remark on this clonotype: A junction boundary mismatches the germline segment, possibly from a read error. This chain connects TRBV11-3 to TRBJ2-7, with D hard to call. Per the germline V gene, CDR1 is SGHNT and CDR2 is YENEEA. The CDR3 loop spans 16 amino acids. The CDR3 sequence is CARSSTGKIGSGEQYF. The CDR3 coding sequence is TGTGCCAGAAGCTCCACCGGTAAGATAGGAAGTGGCGAGCAGTACTTC.

About this clonotype itself: Mismatch with germline at one junction end may stem from a read error. V usage is TRBV25-1 and J usage is TRBJ2-1, with D perhaps TRBD1 (6 bases). The CDR3 loop spans 11 amino acids. Germline values: CDR1 MGHDK, CDR2 SYGVNS. CDR3 region: CASRGFREQLF. The CDR3, as DNA: TGTGCTAGCAGGGGCTTTAGGGAGCAGCTCTTC.

Note on this clonotype: Since the CDR3 does not end with the conserved phenylalanine or tryptophan, this likely comes from a read error. The J gene is TRBJ2-2, the V gene TRBV4-1; 7 nucleotides agree with TRBD2. The CDR3 contains 15 residues. Looked up from germline, CDR1 is MGHRA and CDR2 is YSYEKL. J lost 5 bases, V lost 4 bases, and 7 bases had no gene match. The CDR3 nucleotides read TGCGCCAGCAGCCTCAGTCAGGGAGGGACCGGGGAGCTGTTTCTT. Translating it yields CASSLSQGGTGELFL.

This clonotype was counted at least ten times. V and J are TRBV6-1 and TRBJ1-2, with D uncertain. CDR1 is MNHNS, CDR2 SASEGT, per germline. There are 12 residues in the CDR3. V dropped 3 bases and J dropped 4 bases, with 6 bases sitting between them. CDR3 amino acids: CASSDRFYGYTF. CDR3 sequence (DNA): TGTGCCAGCAGTGACCGTTTCTATGGCTACACCTTC.

Worth noting for this clonotype: One end of the junction fails to match germline, which may point to a read error. J is TRBJ2-5 and V is TRBV25-1; 8 bases align to TRBD1. Germline assignment: CDR1 MGHDK and CDR2 SYGVNS. The CDR3 has 15 amino acids. CDR3 sequence reads: CATSELDRVGKTQYF. CDR3 DNA: TGTGCCACCAGTGAACTGGACAGGGTGGGAAAGACCCAGTACTTC.

The CDR3 coding sequence is TGCAGCGTTGAATTCTATCGGTCTAGCGGGGAGAAACAAGAGACCCAGTACTTC. Its protein product is CSVEFYRSSGEKQETQYF. The chain recombines TRBV29-1 with TRBJ2-5, with TRBD2 identical over 9 bases. Germline V CDR1 and CDR2: SQVTM, ANQGSEA. CDR3 length equals 18 residues. The J segment lost 2 bases and the V segment lost 2 bases, leaving 15 bases of the junction unmatched.

This clonotype was counted ten times or more. The chain is built from TRBV28 and TRBJ1-5; D is unclear. The CDR3 loop spans 12 amino acids. V lost 6 bases, J lost 4 bases, and 7 bases lay in between. CDR1 and CDR2 (germline): MDHEN, SYDVKM. The CDR3 loop is CASRQENQPQHF. CDR3 bases: TGTGCCAGCAGACAAGAAAATCAGCCCCAGCATTTT. The whole variable domain, remainder taken from reference TRBV28 and TRBJ1-5, is DVKVTQSSRYLVKRTGEKVFLECVQDMDHENMFWYRQDPGLGLRLIYFSYDVKMKEKGDIPEGYSVSREKKERFSLILESASTNQTSMYLCASRQENQPQHFGDGTRLSIL.